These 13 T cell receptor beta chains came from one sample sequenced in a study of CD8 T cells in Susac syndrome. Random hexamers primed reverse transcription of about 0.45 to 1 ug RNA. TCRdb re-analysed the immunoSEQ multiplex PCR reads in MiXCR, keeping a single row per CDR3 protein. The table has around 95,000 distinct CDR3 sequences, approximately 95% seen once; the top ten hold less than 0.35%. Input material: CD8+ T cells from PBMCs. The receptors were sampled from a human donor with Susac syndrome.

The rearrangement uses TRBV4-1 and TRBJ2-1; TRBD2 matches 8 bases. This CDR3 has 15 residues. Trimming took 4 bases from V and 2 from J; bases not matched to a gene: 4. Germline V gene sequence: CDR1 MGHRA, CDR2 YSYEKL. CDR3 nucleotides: TGCGCCAGCAGCCCTCAGCGGGAGACCTACAATGAGCAGTTCTTC. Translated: CASSPQRETYNEQFF.

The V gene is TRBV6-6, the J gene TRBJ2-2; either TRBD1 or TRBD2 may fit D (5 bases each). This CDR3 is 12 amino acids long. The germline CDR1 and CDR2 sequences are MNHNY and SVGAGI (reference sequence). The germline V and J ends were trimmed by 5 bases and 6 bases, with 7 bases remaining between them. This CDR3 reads CASSVGAGELFF. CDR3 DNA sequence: TGTGCCAGCAGTGTGGGGGCCGGGGAGCTGTTTTTT.

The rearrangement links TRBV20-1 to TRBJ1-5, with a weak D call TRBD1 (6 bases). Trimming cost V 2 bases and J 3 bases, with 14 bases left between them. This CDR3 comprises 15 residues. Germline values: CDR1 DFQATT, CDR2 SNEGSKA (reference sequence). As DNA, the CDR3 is TGCAGTGCTAGACCTTCAGGACAGATCAATCAGCCCCAGCATTTT. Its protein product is CSARPSGQINQPQHF.

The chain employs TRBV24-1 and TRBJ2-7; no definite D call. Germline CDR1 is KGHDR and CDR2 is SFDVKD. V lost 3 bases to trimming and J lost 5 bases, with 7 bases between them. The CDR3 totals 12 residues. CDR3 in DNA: TGTGCCACCAGTGATCCCCTGGACGAGCAGTACTTC. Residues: CATSDPLDEQYF.

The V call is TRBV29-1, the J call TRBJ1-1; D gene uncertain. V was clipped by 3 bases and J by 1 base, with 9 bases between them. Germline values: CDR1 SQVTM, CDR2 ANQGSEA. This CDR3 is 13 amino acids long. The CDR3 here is CSVETSGNTEAFF. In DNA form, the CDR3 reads TGCAGCGTTGAGACTTCGGGGAACACTGAAGCTTTCTTT.

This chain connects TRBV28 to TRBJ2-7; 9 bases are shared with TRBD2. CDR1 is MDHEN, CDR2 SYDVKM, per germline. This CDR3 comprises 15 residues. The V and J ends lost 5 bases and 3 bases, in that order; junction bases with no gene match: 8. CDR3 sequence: CASSTGLATIYEQYF. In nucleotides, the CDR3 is TGTGCCAGCAGTACCGGACTAGCGACGATCTACGAGCAGTACTTC. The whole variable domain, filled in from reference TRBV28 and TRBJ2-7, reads DVKVTQSSRYLVKRTGEKVFLECVQDMDHENMFWYRQDPGLGLRLIYFSYDVKMKEKGDIPEGYSVSREKKERFSLILESASTNQTSMYLCASSTGLATIYEQYFGPGTRLTVT.

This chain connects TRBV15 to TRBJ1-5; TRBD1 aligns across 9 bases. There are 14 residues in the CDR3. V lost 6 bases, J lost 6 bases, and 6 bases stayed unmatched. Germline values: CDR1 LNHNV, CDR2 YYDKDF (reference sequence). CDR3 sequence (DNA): TGTGCCACCAGGCTGGACAGGGGAGGTCAGCCCCAGCATTTT. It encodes CATRLDRGGQPQHF.

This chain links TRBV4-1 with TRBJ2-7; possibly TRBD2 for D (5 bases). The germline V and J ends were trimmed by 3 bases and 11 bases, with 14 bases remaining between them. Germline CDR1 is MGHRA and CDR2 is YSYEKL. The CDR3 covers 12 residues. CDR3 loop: CASSHRVEGKYF. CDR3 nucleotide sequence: TGCGCCAGCAGCCATCGAGTCGAGGGAAAGTACTTC.

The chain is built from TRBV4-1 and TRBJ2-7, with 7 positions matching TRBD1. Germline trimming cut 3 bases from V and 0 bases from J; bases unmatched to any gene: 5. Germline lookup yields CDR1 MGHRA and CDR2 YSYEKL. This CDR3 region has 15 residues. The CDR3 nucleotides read TGCGCCAGCAGCCAGGAGGACAGGAGCTCCTACGAGCAGTACTTC. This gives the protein CASSQEDRSSYEQYF.

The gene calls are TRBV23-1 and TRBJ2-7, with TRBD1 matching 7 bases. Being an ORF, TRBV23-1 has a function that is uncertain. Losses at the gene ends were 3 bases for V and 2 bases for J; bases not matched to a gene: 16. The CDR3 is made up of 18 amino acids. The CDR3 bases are TGCGCCAGCAGTCAGTTCGGACCCTCCCCGGGACAGACCTACGAGCAGTACTTC. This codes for CASSQFGPSPGQTYEQYF.

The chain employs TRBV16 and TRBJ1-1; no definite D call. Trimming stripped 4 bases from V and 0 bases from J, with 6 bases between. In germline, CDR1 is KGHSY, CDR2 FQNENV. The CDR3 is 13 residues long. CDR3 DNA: TGTGCCAGCAGCCGACCGATGAACACTGAAGCTTTCTTT. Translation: CASSRPMNTEAFF.

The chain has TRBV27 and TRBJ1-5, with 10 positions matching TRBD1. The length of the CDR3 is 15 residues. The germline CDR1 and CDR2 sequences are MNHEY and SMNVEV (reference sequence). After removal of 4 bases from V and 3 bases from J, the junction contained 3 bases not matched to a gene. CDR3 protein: CASSWDRGPNQPQHF. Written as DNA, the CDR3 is TGTGCCAGCAGTTGGGACAGGGGTCCCAATCAGCCCCAGCATTTT.

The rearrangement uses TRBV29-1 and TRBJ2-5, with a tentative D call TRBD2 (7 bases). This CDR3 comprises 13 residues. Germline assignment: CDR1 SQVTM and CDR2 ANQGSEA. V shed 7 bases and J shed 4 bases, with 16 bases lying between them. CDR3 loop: CSGGGRGGETQYF. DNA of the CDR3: TGCAGCGGGGGGGGCAGGGGTGGAGAGACCCAGTACTTC.